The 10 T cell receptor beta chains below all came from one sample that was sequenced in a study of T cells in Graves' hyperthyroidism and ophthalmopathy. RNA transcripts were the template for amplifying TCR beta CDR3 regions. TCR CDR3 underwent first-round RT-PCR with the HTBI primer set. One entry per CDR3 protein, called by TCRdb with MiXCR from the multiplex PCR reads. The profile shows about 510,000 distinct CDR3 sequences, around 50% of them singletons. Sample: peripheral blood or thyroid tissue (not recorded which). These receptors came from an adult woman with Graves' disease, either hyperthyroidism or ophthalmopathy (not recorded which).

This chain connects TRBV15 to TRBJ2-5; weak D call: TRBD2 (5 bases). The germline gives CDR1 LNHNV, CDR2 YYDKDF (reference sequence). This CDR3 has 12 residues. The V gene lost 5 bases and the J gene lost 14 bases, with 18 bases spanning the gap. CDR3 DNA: TGTGCCACCAGCTTCCGAGAGGACTCCCCATACTTC. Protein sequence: CATSFREDSPYF.

The CDR3 nucleotides read TGCGCCAGCAGCGGGGGAGATCCCAACTCTGGAAACACCATATATTTT. Translated, it gives CASSGGDPNSGNTIYF. V and J are TRBV5-1 and TRBJ1-3; D perhaps matches TRBD1 (5 bases). Trimming removed 4 bases at V and 0 bases at J, with 14 bases between. CDR1 and CDR2 (germline): SGHRS, YFSETQ. The CDR3 extends over 16 amino acids. Based on the CDR3 plus reference TRBV5-1 and TRBJ1-3, the full variable domain is KAGVTQTPRYLIKTRGQQVTLSCSPISGHRSVSWYQQTPGQGLQFLFEYFSETQRNKGNFPGRFSGRQFSNSRSEMNVSTLELGDSALYLCASSGGDPNSGNTIYFGEGSWLTVV.

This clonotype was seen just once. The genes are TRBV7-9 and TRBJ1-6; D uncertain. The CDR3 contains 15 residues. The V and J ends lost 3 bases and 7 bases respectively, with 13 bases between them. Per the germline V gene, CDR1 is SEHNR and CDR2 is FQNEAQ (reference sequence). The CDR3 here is CASSLDSRRNSPLHF. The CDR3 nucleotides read TGTGCCAGCAGCTTGGACTCAAGAAGGAATTCACCCCTCCACTTT.

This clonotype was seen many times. The CDR3 DNA follows: TGCAGTGCTAGAACCCCCCAAGCCTCGGTCACTGAAGCTTTCTTT. Its protein product is CSARTPQASVTEAFF. The chain has TRBV20-1 and TRBJ1-1; D uncertain. With 2 bases removed from V and 4 bases from J, the gap between germline ends came to 17 bases. Germline-derived CDR1 and CDR2 are DFQATT and SNEGSKA (reference sequence). CDR3 length: 15 residues.

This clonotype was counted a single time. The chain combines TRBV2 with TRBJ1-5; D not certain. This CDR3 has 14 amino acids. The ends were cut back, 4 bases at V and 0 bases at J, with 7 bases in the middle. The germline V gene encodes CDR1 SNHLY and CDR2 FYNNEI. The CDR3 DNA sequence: TGTGCCAGCAGTGGGATGAGTAGCAATCAGCCCCAGCATTTT. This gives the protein CASSGMSSNQPQHF.

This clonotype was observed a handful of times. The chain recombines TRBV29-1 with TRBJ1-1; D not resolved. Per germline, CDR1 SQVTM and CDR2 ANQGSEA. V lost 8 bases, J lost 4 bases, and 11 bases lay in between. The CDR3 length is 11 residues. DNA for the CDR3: TGCAGCTCAAACCTTGGCACTGAAGCTTTCTTT. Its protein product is CSSNLGTEAFF.

The CDR3 spells CSLQNGVQAEAFF. The CDR3 nucleotides read TGCAGCCTCCAGAATGGTGTACAAGCTGAAGCTTTCTTT. The rearrangement uses TRBV29-1 and TRBJ1-1; unclear D gene. Germline CDR1 SQVTM, CDR2 ANQGSEA. V lost 8 bases, J lost 6 bases, and 19 bases lay in between. The CDR3 length is 13 residues.

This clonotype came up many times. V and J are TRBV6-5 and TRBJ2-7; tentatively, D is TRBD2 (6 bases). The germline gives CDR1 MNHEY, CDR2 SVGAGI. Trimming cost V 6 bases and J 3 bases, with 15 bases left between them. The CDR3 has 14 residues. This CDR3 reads CASSVQRAGYEQYF. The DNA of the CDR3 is TGTGCCAGCAGCGTGCAGCGAGCGGGCTACGAGCAGTACTTC.

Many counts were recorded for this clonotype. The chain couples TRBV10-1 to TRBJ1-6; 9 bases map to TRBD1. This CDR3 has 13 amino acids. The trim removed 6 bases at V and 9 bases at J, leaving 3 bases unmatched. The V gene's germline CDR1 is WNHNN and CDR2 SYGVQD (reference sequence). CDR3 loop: CASSLDRGSPLHF. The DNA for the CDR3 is TGCGCCAGCAGCCTGGACAGGGGTTCACCCCTCCACTTT.

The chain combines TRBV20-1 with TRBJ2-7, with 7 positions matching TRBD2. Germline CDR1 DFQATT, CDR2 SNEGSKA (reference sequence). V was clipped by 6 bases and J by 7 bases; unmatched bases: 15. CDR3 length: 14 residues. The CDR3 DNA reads TGCAGTGCAAGAACCCCTAGCGGTAAAGGTGAGCAGTACTTC. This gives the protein CSARTPSGKGEQYF.